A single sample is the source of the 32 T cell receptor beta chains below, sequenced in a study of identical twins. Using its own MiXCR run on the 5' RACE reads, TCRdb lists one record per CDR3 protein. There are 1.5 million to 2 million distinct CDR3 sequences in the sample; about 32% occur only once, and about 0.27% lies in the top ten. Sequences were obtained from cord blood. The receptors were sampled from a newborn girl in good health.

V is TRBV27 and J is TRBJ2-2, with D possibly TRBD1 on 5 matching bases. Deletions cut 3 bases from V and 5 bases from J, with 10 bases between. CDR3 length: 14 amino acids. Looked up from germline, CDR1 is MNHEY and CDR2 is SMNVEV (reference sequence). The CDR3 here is CASSFGQTTGELFF. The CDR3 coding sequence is TGTGCCAGCAGTTTCGGACAAACAACCGGGGAGCTGTTTTTT.

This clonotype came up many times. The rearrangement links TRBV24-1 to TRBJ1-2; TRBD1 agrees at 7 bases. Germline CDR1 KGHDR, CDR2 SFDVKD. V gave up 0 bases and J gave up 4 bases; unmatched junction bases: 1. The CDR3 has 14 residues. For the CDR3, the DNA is TGTGCCACCAGTGATTTGAACAGGGGCTATGGCTACACCTTC. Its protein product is CATSDLNRGYGYTF.

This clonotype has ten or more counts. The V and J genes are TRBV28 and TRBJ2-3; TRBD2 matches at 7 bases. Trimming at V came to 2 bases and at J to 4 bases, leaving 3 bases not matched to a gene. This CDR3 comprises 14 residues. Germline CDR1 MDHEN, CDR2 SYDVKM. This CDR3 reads CASSLGRGPDTQYF. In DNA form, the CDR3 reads TGTGCCAGCAGTTTAGGGAGGGGCCCAGATACGCAGTATTTT.

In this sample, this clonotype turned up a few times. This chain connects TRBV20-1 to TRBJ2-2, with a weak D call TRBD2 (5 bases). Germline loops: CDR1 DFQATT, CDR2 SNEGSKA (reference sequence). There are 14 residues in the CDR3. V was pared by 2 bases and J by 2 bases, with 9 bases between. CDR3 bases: TGCAGTGCTAGAATCCCGGGAAACACCGGGGAGCTGTTTTTT. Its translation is CSARIPGNTGELFF.

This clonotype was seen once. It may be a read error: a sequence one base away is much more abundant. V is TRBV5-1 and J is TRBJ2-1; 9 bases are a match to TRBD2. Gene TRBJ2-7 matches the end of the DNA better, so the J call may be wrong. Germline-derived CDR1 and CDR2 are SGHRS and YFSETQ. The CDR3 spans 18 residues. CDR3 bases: TGCGCCAGCAGCTTGGTAGCGGGAGTCACGAAGTCCTACAATGAGCAGTACTTC. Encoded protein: CASSLVAGVTKSYNEQYF.

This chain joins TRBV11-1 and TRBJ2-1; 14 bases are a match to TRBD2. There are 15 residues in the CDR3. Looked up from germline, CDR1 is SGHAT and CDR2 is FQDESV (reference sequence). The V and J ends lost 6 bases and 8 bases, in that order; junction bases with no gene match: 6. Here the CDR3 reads CASRRTSGRWDEQFF. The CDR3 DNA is TGTGCCAGCAGACGGACTAGCGGGAGGTGGGATGAGCAGTTCTTC.

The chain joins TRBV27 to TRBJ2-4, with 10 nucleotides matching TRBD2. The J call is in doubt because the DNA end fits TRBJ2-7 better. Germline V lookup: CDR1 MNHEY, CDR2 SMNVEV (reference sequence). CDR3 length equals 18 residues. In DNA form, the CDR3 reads TGTGCCAGCAGTCCCTTAGCCCCGACTAGCGGGCTATCCTACGAGCAGTACTTC. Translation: CASSPLAPTSGLSYEQYF.

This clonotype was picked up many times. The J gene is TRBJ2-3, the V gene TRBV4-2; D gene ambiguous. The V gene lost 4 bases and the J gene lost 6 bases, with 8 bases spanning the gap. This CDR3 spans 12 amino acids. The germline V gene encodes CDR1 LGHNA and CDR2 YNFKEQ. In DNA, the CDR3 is TGTGCCAGCAGCCGCTGGGGTGATACGCAGTATTTT. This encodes CASSRWGDTQYF.

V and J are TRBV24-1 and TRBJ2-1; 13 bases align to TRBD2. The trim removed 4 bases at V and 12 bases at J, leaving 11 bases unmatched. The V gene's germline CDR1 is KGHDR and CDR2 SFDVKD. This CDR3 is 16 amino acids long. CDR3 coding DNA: TGTGCCACCAGTGACGGACCGGGGACTAGCGGGAAAGGGCAGTTCTTC. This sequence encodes CATSDGPGTSGKGQFF.

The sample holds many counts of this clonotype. The CDR3 is CASSQDGTSGYEQYF. CDR3 in DNA: TGTGCCAGCAGCCAAGATGGGACTAGCGGCTACGAGCAGTACTTC. V and J are TRBV4-2 and TRBJ2-7, with 11 bases fitting TRBD2. The CDR3 loop spans 15 amino acids. Germline CDR1 and CDR2: LGHNA and YNFKEQ. The V segment lost 0 bases and the J segment 3 bases; nucleotides outside the gene matches: 1.

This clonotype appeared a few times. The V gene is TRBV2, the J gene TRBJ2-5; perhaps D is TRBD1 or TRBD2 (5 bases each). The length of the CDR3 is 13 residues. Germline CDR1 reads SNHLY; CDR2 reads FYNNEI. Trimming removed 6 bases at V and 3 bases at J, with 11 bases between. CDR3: CASRRDGEETQYF. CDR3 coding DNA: TGTGCCAGCAGAAGGGACGGAGAAGAGACCCAGTACTTC.

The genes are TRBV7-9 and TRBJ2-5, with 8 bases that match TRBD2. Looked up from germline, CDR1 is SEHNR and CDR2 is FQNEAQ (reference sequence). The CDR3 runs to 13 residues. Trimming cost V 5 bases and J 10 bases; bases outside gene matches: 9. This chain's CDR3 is CASSTWTSNIQYF. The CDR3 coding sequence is TGTGCCAGCAGCACCTGGACTAGCAACATCCAGTACTTC.

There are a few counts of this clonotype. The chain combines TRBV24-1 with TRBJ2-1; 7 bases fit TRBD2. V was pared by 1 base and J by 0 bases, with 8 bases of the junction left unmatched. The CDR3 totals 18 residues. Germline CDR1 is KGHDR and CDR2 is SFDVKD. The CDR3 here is CATSDFLSGNNSYNEQFF. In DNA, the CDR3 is TGTGCCACCAGTGATTTTTTAAGCGGGAACAACTCCTACAATGAGCAGTTCTTC.

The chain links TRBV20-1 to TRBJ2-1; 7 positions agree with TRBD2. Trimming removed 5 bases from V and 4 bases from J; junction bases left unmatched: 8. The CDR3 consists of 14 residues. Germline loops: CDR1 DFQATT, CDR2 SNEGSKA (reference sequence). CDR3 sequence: CSAGRDYFYNEQFF. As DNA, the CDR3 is TGCAGTGCTGGCCGGGACTATTTTTACAATGAGCAGTTCTTC.

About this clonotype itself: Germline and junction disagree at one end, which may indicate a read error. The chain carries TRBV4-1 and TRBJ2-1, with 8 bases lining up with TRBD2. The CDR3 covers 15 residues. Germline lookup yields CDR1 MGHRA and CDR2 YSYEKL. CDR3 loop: CASSPSGSRNKEQFF. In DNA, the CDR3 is TGCGCCAGCAGCCCTAGCGGGTCTAGGAACAAGGAGCAGTTCTTC.

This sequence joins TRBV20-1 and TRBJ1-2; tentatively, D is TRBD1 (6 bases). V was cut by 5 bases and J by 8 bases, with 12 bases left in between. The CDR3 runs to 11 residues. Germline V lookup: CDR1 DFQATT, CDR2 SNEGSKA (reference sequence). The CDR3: CSAGRGWGYTF. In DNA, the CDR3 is TGCAGTGCTGGCAGGGGATGGGGCTACACCTTC.

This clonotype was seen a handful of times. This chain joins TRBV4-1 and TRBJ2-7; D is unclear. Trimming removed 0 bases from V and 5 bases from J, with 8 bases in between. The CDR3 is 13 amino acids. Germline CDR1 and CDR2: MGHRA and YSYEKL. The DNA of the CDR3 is TGCGCCAGCAGCCAAGAAAAGATCCACGAGCAGTACTTC. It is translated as CASSQEKIHEQYF.

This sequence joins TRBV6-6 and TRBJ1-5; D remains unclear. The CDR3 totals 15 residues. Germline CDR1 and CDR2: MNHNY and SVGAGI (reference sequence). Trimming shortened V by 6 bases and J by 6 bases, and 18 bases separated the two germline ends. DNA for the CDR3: TGTGCCAGCAGCCCCTCGAGCGGTAGTAGTCAGCCCCAGCATTTT. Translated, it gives CASSPSSGSSQPQHF.

This chain's CDR3 is CSARFGTGSGYTF. The CDR3 bases are TGCAGTGCTAGGTTCGGGACAGGGTCTGGCTACACCTTC. The chain carries TRBV20-1 and TRBJ1-2, with TRBD1 identical over 9 bases. Unmatched junction bases numbered 6, after V lost 3 bases and J lost 7 bases. The CDR3 length is 13 residues. Looked up from germline, CDR1 is DFQATT and CDR2 is SNEGSKA (reference sequence).

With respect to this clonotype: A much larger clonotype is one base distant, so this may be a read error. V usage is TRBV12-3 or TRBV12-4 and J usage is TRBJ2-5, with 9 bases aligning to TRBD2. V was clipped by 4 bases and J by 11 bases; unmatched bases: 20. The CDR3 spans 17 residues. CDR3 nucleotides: TGTGCCAGCAGTTCCCTCGCCACTAGCGGGTTATACAATGAGCAGTACTTC. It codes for CASSSLATSGLYNEQYF.

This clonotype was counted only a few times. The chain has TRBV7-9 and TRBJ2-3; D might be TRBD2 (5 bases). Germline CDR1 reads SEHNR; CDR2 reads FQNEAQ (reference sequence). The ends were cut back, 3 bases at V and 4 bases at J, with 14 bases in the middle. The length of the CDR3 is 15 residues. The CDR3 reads CASSFEWRASDTQYF. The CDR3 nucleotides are TGTGCCAGCAGCTTTGAGTGGCGGGCCTCAGATACGCAGTATTTT.

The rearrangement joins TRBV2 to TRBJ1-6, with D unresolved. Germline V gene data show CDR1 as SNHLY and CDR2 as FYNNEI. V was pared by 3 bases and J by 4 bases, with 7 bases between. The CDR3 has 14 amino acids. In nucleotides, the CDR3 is TGTGCCAGCAGTGACGGACGGTATAATTCACCCCTCCACTTT. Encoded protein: CASSDGRYNSPLHF.

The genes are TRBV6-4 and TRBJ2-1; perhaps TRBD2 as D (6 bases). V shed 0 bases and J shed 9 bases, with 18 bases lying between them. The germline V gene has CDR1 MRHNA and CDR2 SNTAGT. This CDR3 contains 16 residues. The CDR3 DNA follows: TGTGCCAGCAGTGACTCGCCGGGAGCATGGGTTGGTGAGCAGTTCTTC. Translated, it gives CASSDSPGAWVGEQFF.

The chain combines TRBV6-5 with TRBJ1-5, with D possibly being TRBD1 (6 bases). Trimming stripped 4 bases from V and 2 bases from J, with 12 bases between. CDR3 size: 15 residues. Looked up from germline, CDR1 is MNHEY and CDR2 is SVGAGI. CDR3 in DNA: TGTGCCAGCAGTTTCGGGGGCGTTGGCAATCAGCCCCAGCATTTT. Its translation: CASSFGGVGNQPQHF.

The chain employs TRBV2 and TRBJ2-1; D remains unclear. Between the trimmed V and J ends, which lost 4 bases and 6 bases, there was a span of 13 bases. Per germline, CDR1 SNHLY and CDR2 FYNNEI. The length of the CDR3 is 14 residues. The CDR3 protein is CASSGRPIGNEQFF. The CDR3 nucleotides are TGTGCCAGCAGTGGACGGCCAATCGGCAATGAGCAGTTCTTC.

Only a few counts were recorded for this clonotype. The chain's CDR3 is CASTLTTGTEAFF. In DNA, the CDR3 is TGTGCCAGCACCCTAACGACAGGTACTGAAGCTTTCTTT. The chain joins TRBV12-3 or TRBV12-4 to TRBJ1-1; a possible D gene is TRBD1 (6 bases). Deletions cut 7 bases from V and 5 bases from J, with 14 bases between. This CDR3 contains 13 residues.

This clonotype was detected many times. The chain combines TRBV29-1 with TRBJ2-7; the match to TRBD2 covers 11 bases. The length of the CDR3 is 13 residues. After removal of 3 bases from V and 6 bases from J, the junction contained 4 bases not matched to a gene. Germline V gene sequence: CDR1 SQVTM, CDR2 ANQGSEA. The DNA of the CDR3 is TGCAGCGTTGAGACTAGCGGGATCGGCGAGCAGTACTTC. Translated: CSVETSGIGEQYF.

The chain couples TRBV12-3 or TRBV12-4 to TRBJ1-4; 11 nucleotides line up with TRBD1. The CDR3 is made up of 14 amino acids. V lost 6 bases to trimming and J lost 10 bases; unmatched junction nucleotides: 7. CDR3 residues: CASSPGQGGGKLFF. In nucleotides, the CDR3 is TGTGCCAGCAGCCCGGGACAGGGGGGGGGAAAACTGTTTTTT.

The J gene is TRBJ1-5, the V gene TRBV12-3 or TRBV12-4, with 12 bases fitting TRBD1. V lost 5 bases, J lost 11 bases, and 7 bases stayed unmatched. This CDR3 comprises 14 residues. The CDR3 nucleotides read TGTGCCAGCAGTCCCCGGGACAGGGGGCCAGCCCAGCATTTT. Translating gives CASSPRDRGPAQHF.

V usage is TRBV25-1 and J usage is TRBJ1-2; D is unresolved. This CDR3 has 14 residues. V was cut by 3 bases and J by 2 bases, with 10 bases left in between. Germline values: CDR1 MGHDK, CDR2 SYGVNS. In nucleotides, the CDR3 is TGTGCCAGCAGTGAGAGGAGGTTCAACTATGGCTACACCTTC. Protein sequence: CASSERRFNYGYTF.

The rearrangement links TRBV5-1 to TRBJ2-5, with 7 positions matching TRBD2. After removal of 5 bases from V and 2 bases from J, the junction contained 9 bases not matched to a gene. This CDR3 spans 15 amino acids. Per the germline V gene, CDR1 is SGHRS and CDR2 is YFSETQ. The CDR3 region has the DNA TGCGCCAGCAGAATCGGGCTAGCGGTTCAAGAGACCCAGTACTTC. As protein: CASRIGLAVQETQYF.

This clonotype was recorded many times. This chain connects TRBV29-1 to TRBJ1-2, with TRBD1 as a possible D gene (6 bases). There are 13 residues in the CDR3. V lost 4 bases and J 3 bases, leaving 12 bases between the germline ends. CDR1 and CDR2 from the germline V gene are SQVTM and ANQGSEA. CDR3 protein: CSVGGARDYGYTF. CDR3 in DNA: TGCAGCGTTGGGGGGGCGAGGGACTATGGCTACACCTTC.